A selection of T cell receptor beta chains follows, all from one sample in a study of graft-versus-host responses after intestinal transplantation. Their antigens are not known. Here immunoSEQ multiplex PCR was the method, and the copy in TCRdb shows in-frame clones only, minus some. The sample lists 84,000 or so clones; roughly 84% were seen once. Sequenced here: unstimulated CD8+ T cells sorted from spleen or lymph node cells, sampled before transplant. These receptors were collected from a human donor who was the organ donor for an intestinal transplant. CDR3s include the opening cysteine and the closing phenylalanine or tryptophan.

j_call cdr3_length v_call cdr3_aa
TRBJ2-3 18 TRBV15 CATSRDRRWAGVTDTQYF
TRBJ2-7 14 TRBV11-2 CASSVSGGPYEQYF
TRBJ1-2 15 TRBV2 CASWTVRRGNYGYTF
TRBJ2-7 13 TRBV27 CASSSGGPYEQYF
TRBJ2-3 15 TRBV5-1 CASSLAVGITDTQYF
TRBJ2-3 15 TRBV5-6 CASSHGDLGTDTQYF
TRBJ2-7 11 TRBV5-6 CASSENYEQYF
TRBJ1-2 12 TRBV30 CAWSVPNYGYTF
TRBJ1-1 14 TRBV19 CASSEQGAWTEAFF
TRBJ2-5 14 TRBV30 CAWSEAGGVETQYF
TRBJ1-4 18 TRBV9 CASSVGVGADPTNEKLFF
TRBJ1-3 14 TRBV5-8 CASSPGSSGNTIYF
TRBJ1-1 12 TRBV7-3 CASSSAGTEAFF
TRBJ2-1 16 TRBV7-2 CASSPFRGGPYNEQFF
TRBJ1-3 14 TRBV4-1 CASSQKGSGNTIYF
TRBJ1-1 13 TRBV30 CAWSWGHNTEAFF
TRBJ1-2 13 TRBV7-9 CASSPGIGYGYTF
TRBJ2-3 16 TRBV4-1 CASSPRGQDSTDTQYF
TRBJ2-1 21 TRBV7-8 CASSLDPGLAGESYSYNEQFF
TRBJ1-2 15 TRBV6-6 CASSYSIGASDGYTF
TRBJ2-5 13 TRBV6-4 CASSKQGAETQYF
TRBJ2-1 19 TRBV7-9 CASSFVGFLHPRSYNEQFF
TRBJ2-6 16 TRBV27 CATREWGLSGANVLTF
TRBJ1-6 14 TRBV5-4 CASSWGGQNSPLHF
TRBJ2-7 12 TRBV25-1 CASSESRNEQYF
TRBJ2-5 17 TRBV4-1 CASSQVPGGAHQETQYF
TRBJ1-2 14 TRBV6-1 CASSPIQQSYGYTF
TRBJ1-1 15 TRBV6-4 CASSVKHTSATEAFF
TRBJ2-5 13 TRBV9 CASSARGVETQYF
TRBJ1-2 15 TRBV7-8 CASSFRMAAWESYTF
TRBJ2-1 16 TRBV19 CASTARQGALYNEQFF
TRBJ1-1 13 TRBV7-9 CASTVAGAKEAFF
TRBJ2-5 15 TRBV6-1 CASSELGGGQETQYF
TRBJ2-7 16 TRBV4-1 CASSQEMGGLGSEQYF
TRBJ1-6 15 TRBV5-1 CASSFSPAGQGTLHF
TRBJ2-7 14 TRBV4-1 CASSPRTDPYEQYF
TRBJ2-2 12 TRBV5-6 CASSLNTGELFF
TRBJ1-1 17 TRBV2 CASSGEIFGQVHTEAFF
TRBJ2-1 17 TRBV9 CASSPPRVAGGPAEQFF
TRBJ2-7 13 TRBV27 CASSWDSSYEQYF
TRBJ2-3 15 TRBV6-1 CASSEIVDSTDTQYF
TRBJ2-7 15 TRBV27 CASSIDPSSIYEQYF
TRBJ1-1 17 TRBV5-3 CARVKTCRPNMNTEAFF
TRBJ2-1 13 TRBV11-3 CASSLQGAVEQFF
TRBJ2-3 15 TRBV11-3 CASSLDGDNTDTQYF
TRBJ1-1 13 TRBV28 CATSGEWNTEAFF
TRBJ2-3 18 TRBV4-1 CASSQTPGGSPNVDTQYF
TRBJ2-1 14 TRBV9 CASSVEVGVDEQFF
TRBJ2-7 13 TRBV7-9 CALTPGGPYEQYF
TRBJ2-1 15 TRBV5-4 CASSTIAGEPNEQFF
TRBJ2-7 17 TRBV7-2 CASSSPFTGRGGHEQYF
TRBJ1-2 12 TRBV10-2 CASSDRANGYTF
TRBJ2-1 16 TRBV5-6 CASSQLSRGGYNEQFF
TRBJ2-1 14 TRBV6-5 CASGDRGHLDEQFF